This T cell receptor (beta chain) was obtained from a study of T-cell reconstitution after alpha-beta-depleted transplantation in children. The TCRbeta library was prepared with unique molecular identifiers. TCRdb processed the PCR reads anew with MiXCR; each CDR3 protein has one entry. The table shows about 980,000 distinct CDR3 sequences, with around 30% occurring only once. Study conclusions and caveats: Surviving recipient cells, namely T cells and thymic progenitors, were the source of high day-60 TCRbeta diversity in some patients.

Points on this clonotype: Its cognate antigen is unknown.

V was cut by 10 bases and J by 9 bases, with 16 bases left in between. CDR3 size: 12 residues. CDR1 SNHLY and CDR2 FYNNEI come from the germline V gene. The J gene is TRBJ2-1, the V gene TRBV2; D is perhaps TRBD2 (5 bases). This clonotype originated in a boy under three years old who had a stem cell transplant for SCID, so the T cells may come from the graft donor. The material sequenced was PBMCs, mostly from graft donor cells, taken 360 days after TCRalphabeta/CD19-depleted stem cell transplant. The CDR3 sequence is CAIAVSGIEQFF. DNA for the CDR3: TGTGCCATAGCAGTATCGGGGATTGAGCAGTTCTTC.